The 23 T cell receptor beta chains reported below all come from one sample, sequenced in a study of T cells in Graves' hyperthyroidism and ophthalmopathy. TCR beta CDR3 sequences were amplified from RNA transcripts. HTBI primers were employed in a first-round RT-PCR of the TCR CDR3. TCRdb recomputed calls from the multiplex PCR reads with MiXCR, one row per CDR3 protein. The data show approximately 590,000 distinct CDR3 sequences, with around 42% seen just once and 8.2% held by the top ten. Sequences were obtained from peripheral blood or thyroid tissue (not recorded which). Receptors were obtained from a woman younger than 35 with Graves' hyperthyroidism.

The chain is built from TRBV19 and TRBJ1-5, with TRBD1 identical over 8 bases. Losses at the gene ends were 6 bases for V and 4 bases for J; bases not matched to a gene: 14. CDR3 length: 17 amino acids. The germline V gene has CDR1 LNHDA and CDR2 SQIVND (reference sequence). DNA for the CDR3: TGTGCCAGTAGCACCGACAGGGGAAGGTTGGGAAATCAGCCCCAGCATTTT. This sequence encodes CASSTDRGRLGNQPQHF.

J is TRBJ1-4 and V is TRBV20-1; 8 nucleotides line up with TRBD1. CDR3 size: 14 residues. CDR1 and CDR2 from the germline V gene are DFQATT and SNEGSKA (reference sequence). Trimming cost V 7 bases and J 8 bases; bases outside gene matches: 12. The DNA of the CDR3 is TGCAGTGTTGTGACCGGGACAGGTATCGAAAAACTGTTTTTT. Translating it yields CSVVTGTGIEKLFF.

With respect to this clonotype: A read error may be the cause here, since a much bigger clone is one base away. Since the CDR3 does not end with the conserved phenylalanine or tryptophan, this likely comes from a read error. The CDR3 DNA follows: TGTGCCAGCAGCCCCAAGGGGGCGGGAGACACTGAAGCTTTCCTT. Translated, it gives CASSPKGAGDTEAFL. The chain carries TRBV7-8 and TRBJ1-1, with TRBD1 matching 7 bases. Trimming took 5 bases from V and 3 from J; bases not matched to a gene: 9. Looked up from germline, CDR1 is SGHVS and CDR2 is FQNEAQ. This CDR3 comprises 15 residues.

V gene TRBV12-3 or TRBV12-4 combines with J gene TRBJ2-5; 10 bases are a match to TRBD1. The V segment lost 6 bases and the J segment 5 bases; nucleotides outside the gene matches: 3. This CDR3 spans 13 amino acids. This CDR3 reads CASRDRGLETQYF. In nucleotides, the CDR3 is TGTGCCAGCAGAGACAGGGGGCTGGAGACCCAGTACTTC.

This clonotype has a count of ten or more. The chain joins TRBV2 to TRBJ2-7; 10 positions agree with TRBD2. This CDR3 contains 14 residues. V dropped 8 bases and J dropped 2; count of bases not matched to a gene: 6. Germline loops: CDR1 SNHLY, CDR2 FYNNEI. Here the CDR3 DNA reads TGTGCCAGCCTTCACGGGACTAGCGCCTACGAGCAGTACTTC. It is translated as CASLHGTSAYEQYF.

This clonotype has a handful of counts. The chain recombines TRBV7-2 with TRBJ1-6; D is ambiguous. The CDR3 spans 15 residues. Trimming stripped 5 bases from V and 0 bases from J, with 8 bases between. CDR1 is SGHTA and CDR2 is FQGNSA in the germline V gene. The DNA of the CDR3 is TGTGCCAGCAGCAACGCGAGCTCCTATAATTCACCCCTCCACTTT. Amino acids: CASSNASSYNSPLHF.

This clonotype showed up just a few times. The chain is built from TRBV19 and TRBJ1-5, with a weak D call TRBD1 (5 bases). The ends were cut back, 6 bases at V and 0 bases at J, with 15 bases in the middle. The germline gives CDR1 LNHDA, CDR2 SQIVND (reference sequence). The CDR3 length is 16 residues. The DNA of the CDR3 is TGTGCCAGTAGCTTCGGGACGGTGGATAGCAATCAGCCCCAGCATTTT. This encodes CASSFGTVDSNQPQHF.

The V gene is TRBV15, the J gene TRBJ2-6, with D hard to call. Trimming removed 4 bases at V and 2 bases at J, with 18 bases between. CDR1 is LNHNV, CDR2 YYDKDF, per germline (reference sequence). The CDR3 sequence is 18 residues long. The CDR3 DNA reads TGTGCCACCAGCACGGCGCAGCCGCCGGGCACTGGGGCCAACGTCCTGACTTTC. Amino acid sequence: CATSTAQPPGTGANVLTF.

Comment on this clonotype: Possible read error: a much larger clone is one base away. J is TRBJ1-3 and V is TRBV29-1; 7 nucleotides agree with TRBD1. After removal of 5 bases from V and 0 bases from J, the junction contained 4 bases not matched to a gene. From germline, CDR1 is SQVTM and CDR2 ANQGSEA. This CDR3 region has 14 residues. The CDR3 DNA reads TGCAGCGTTAGAGGACAGGTCTCTGGAAACACCATATATTTT. Protein sequence: CSVRGQVSGNTIYF.

With regard to this clonotype: A much larger clone differs by one base, so this may be a read error. The rearrangement joins TRBV7-2 to TRBJ1-6; 8 bases fit TRBD1. Germline V gene data show CDR1 as SGHTA and CDR2 as FQGNSA. J lost 10 bases, V lost 6 bases, and 11 bases had no gene match. The CDR3 runs 15 residues. CDR3 amino acids: CASRSPRTGQSPLHF. The CDR3 bases are TGTGCCAGCAGATCCCCGAGGACAGGGCAATCACCCCTCCACTTT.

This clonotype was observed many times. The chain uses TRBV10-3 and TRBJ1-2; 7 nucleotides agree with TRBD1. V lost 3 bases to trimming and J lost 6 bases; unmatched junction nucleotides: 7. The CDR3 runs to 14 residues. Germline CDR1 and CDR2: ENHRY and SYGVKD. The CDR3 nucleotides read TGTGCCATCAGTGACCAGAGACAGGGAAATGGCTACACCTTC. This translates into CAISDQRQGNGYTF.

This clonotype was seen more than once but under ten times. This rearrangement joins TRBV7-9 to TRBJ2-7, with D possibly being TRBD2 (5 bases). CDR3 length: 16 residues. Trimming took off 0 bases at V and 2 bases at J, with 14 bases between the two ends. The V gene's germline CDR1 is SEHNR and CDR2 FQNEAQ (reference sequence). CDR3 nucleotide sequence: TGTGCCAGCAGCTTAGCCTCAAGGACTCTTACCTACGAGCAGTACTTC. As protein: CASSLASRTLTYEQYF.

This clonotype came up a few times. The chain employs TRBV20-1 and TRBJ2-7; D might be TRBD1 (6 bases). CDR3 length: 12 residues. The germline V and J ends were trimmed by 4 bases and 3 bases, with 10 bases remaining between them. Germline-derived CDR1 and CDR2 are DFQATT and SNEGSKA (reference sequence). The CDR3 nucleotides read TGCAGTGCTACCCTGGACAGCTACGAGCAGTACTTC. It is translated as CSATLDSYEQYF.

This clonotype has a count of ten or more. The chain combines TRBV29-1 with TRBJ1-1; D unresolved. Germline V gives CDR1 SQVTM, CDR2 ANQGSEA. The CDR3 is 11 amino acids. Deletions cut 6 bases from V and 4 bases from J, with 9 bases between. The CDR3 DNA sequence: TGCAGCGTGCAAAAAACCACTGAAGCTTTCTTT. It is translated as CSVQKTTEAFF.

This clonotype was observed at least ten times. The genes are TRBV7-2 and TRBJ1-1, with D perhaps matching TRBD1 (6 bases). V was shortened by 5 bases and J by 0 bases, with 13 bases between the two germline ends. The CDR3 runs to 15 residues. CDR1 is SGHTA, CDR2 FQGNSA, per germline. Here the CDR3 DNA reads TGTGCCAGCAGCCACAGGGCCGGCGTGAACACTGAAGCTTTCTTT. Protein sequence: CASSHRAGVNTEAFF.

Concerning this clonotype: A much larger clone lies one base from this, so it may be a read error. This chain links TRBV10-3 with TRBJ1-5; 9 bases are a match to TRBD1. This CDR3 is built from 15 residues. In germline, CDR1 is ENHRY, CDR2 SYGVKD. With 8 bases clipped from V and 0 bases from J, the junction kept 5 bases outside the gene matches. CDR3 bases: TGTGCCATCGGACAGGGGCCGGTTAGCAATCAGCCCCAGCATTTT. Protein sequence: CAIGQGPVSNQPQHF.

Remarks on this clonotype: A read error may account for a junction end that differs from germline. The rearrangement joins TRBV24-1 to TRBJ2-3; unclear D gene. The CDR3 totals 15 residues. Germline loops: CDR1 KGHDR, CDR2 SFDVKD. The CDR3 here is CASSEMRWGTDTQYF. CDR3 coding DNA: TGCGCCAGCAGTGAGATGCGGTGGGGCACAGATACGCAGTATTTT.

The gene calls are TRBV6-7 and TRBJ2-7, with D perhaps TRBD1 (5 bases). TRBV6-7 is treated as an ORF (open reading frame) with a function not yet certain. The length of the CDR3 is 15 residues. The V end lost 1 base, the J end lost 1 base, and 11 bases lay between the germline ends. This CDR3 reads CASSYLGARSYEQYF. The CDR3 DNA is TGTGCCAGCAGTTACTTAGGGGCGAGGTCCTACGAGCAGTACTTC.

This clonotype showed up many times. The chain is built from TRBV20-1 and TRBJ2-5; the D is unclear. The CDR3 runs to 10 residues. Germline CDR1 reads DFQATT; CDR2 reads SNEGSKA (reference sequence). Trimming left V 3 bases short and J 5 bases short, with 4 bases between. CDR3: CSASLETQYF. The CDR3, as DNA: TGCAGTGCTAGCCTGGAGACCCAGTACTTC.

This sequence joins TRBV20-1 and TRBJ2-7, with D perhaps TRBD1 (6 bases). Trimming took off 1 base at V and 3 bases at J, with 19 bases between the two ends. The CDR3 length is 16 residues. CDR1 and CDR2 (germline): DFQATT, SNEGSKA (reference sequence). The CDR3 bases are TGCAGTGCTAGAGCCGGACAGTCGAGTTCCCTCTACGAGCAGTACTTC. This gives the protein CSARAGQSSSLYEQYF.

This clonotype was recorded at least ten times. The chain has TRBV15 and TRBJ1-2; TRBD1 agrees at 11 bases. There are 14 residues in the CDR3. Germline CDR1 LNHNV, CDR2 YYDKDF (reference sequence). The trim removed 6 bases at V and 7 bases at J, leaving 7 bases unmatched. CDR3 coding DNA: TGTGCCACCAGTAGGACAGGGGGCGCGAGTGGCTACACCTTC. Translating gives CATSRTGGASGYTF.

In DNA, the CDR3 is TGTGCCAGCAGTGCTAGACTACAGGGACACTATGGCTACACCTTC. Its protein is CASSARLQGHYGYTF. The chain couples TRBV2 to TRBJ1-2, with D perhaps TRBD1 (6 bases). CDR1 is SNHLY, CDR2 FYNNEI, per germline. V shed 4 bases and J shed 3 bases, with 15 bases lying between them. The CDR3 length is 15 residues.

In this sample, this clonotype turned up many times. The rearrangement joins TRBV7-2 to TRBJ2-7; D unresolved. Germline V gene data show CDR1 as SGHTA and CDR2 as FQGNSA. V lost 5 bases to trimming and J lost 0 bases, with 23 bases between them. This CDR3 comprises 18 residues. The CDR3 sequence is CASSNPSSGSPYSYEQYF. CDR3 sequence (DNA): TGTGCCAGCAGCAACCCATCGTCAGGCAGTCCCTACTCCTACGAGCAGTACTTC.